Sequencing of this TCR beta chain was carried out in a study of T cell repertoires in cytomegalovirus infection. Study outcomes and limitations: Across the ex vivo response, the dominant clonotypes were HLA-C-restricted CMV-specific TCR beta clonotypes.

The CDR3 is made up of 11 amino acids. V was shortened by 7 bases and J by 7 bases, with 8 bases between the two germline ends. The V gene's germline CDR1 is SNHLY and CDR2 FYNNEI. TCRdb fed the reads into MiXCR, producing one record per CDR3 protein. The sample comprises about 570,000 distinct CDR3 sequences, about 40% of which are singletons, and more than 40% rests with the top ten. Note on this clonotype: The antigen remains undetermined.

The TCR comes from a human donor in good health (CMV status not recorded). Some clones in this sample may be carry-over from other donors' samples. The V and J genes are TRBV2 and TRBJ1-3; weak D call: TRBD1 (5 bases). This sample comprised cultured PBMCs, obtained from culture after CMV antigen stimulation. CDR3 region: CASTWGNTIYF. DNA of the CDR3: TGTGCCAGCACCTGGGGGAACACCATATATTTT.